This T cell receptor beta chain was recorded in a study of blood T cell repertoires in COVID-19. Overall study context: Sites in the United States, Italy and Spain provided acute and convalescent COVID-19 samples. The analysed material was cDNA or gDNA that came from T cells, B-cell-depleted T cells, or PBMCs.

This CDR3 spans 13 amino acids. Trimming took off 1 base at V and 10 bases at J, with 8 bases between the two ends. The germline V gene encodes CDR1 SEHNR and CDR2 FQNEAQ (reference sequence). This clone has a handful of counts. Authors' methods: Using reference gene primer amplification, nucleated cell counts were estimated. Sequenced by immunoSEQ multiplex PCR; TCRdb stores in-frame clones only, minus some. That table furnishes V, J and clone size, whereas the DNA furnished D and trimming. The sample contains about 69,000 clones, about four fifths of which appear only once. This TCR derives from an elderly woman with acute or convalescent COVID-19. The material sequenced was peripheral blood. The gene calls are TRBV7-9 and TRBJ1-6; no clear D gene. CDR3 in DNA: TGTGCCAGCAGCTTAGACTACTCCTCACCCCTCCACTTT. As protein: CASSLDYSSPLHF.